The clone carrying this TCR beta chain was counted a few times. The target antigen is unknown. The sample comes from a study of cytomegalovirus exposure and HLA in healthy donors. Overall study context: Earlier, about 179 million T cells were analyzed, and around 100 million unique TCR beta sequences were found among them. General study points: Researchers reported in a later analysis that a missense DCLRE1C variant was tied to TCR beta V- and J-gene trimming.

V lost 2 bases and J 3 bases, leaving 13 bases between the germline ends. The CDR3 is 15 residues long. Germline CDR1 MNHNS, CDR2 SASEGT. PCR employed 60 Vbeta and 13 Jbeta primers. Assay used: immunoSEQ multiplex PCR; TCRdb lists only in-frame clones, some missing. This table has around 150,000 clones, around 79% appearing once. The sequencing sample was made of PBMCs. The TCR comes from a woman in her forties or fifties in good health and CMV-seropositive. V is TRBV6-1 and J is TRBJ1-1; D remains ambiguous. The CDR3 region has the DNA TGTGCCAGCAGTGAATTTCCTACCGGGGACACTGAAGCTTTCTTT. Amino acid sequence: CASSEFPTGDTEAFF.